This TCR beta chain was captured by sequencing in a study of blood T cell repertoires in COVID-19. As for the study in general: T cells, B-cell-depleted T cells, or PBMCs provided the cDNA or gDNA that served as material.

In the authors' workflow: Reference gene primer amplification in the assay estimated nucleated cell counts. Libraries were prepared by immunoSEQ multiplex PCR; TCRdb keeps only in-frame clonotypes and omits some of them. V and J calls and clone size follow that table, whereas D and trimming were derived from the DNA. Of approximately 270,000 clones listed, around 81% are singletons. This CDR3 is built from 13 residues. Per the germline V gene, CDR1 is MGHDK and CDR2 is SYGVNS. V was pared by 1 base and J by 10 bases, with 13 bases between. The chain employs TRBV25-1 and TRBJ1-2; D gene unclear. The clonotype comes from a person aged 70 to 85 with COVID-19, enrolled during active disease. Sequencing was carried out using peripheral blood. CDR3: CASSESWATHYTF. DNA of the CDR3: TGTGCCAGCAGTGAATCCTGGGCAACCCACTACACCTTC.